Reported below is one TCR beta chain. The junction and the germline gene differ at one end; a read error may be behind it. This record belongs to a study of post-analysis software for immune sequencing data. The TCR beta cDNA libraries contained unique molecular identifiers. Once roughly 0.95 to 10 million T cells were used, roughly 0.5 million cDNA molecules resulted. TCRdb independently ran MiXCR on the PCR reads; one entry per CDR3 protein. The data contain approximately 360,000 distinct CDR3 sequences, approximately 38% of them seen just once; the ten biggest clones take up roughly 12%. The TCR was taken from a girl aged 5 to 17 with multiple sclerosis. Source material: blood.

The CDR3 nucleotides are TGTACCAGCAGCTTAGCCCCGGGACAGCTGATCTATGGCTACACCTTC. Its translation: CTSSLAPGQLIYGYTF. The chain has TRBV7-9 and TRBJ1-2, with TRBD1 matching over 7 bases. CDR1 is SEHNR and CDR2 is FQNEAQ in the germline V gene (reference sequence). This CDR3 has 16 residues.